This TCR beta chain is from a study of tumor-infiltrating lymphocytes in primary liver carcinoma. About this clonotype: This could be a read error, since a much larger clone is one nucleotide away.

Researchers generated TCR beta cDNA from roughly 500 ng of total RNA, relying on a constant-region primer. Libraries covering TCR beta were generated through three nested multiplex PCR rounds (using a slightly modified ARM-PCR). TRBV1-TRBV30 forward primers paired with a C-beta reverse primer were used in the first two PCR rounds, which ran roughly 9 cycles each. MiXCR was run by TCRdb on the multiplex PCR reads, yielding one entry per CDR3 protein. This sample has approximately 100,000 distinct CDR3 sequences, with about 63% found just once. Co-extraction of both nucleic acids (RNA and DNA) used roughly 20-33 mg of unsorted bulk tissue. Treatment-naive at the time, the patients had chronic HBV infection. Germline lookup yields CDR1 SGHRS and CDR2 YFSETQ. CDR3 length: 15 residues.

The specimen sequenced was liver tumor tissue from sampling region 2. Sample subset: tumor region T2, inferior pole. This chain connects TRBV5-1 to TRBJ2-2; 11 nucleotides agree with TRBD1. The clonotype comes from a woman aged 55-69 years with primary liver carcinoma and hepatitis B virus infection. CDR3 DNA sequence: TGCGCCAGCAGCCCGGGACAGGGGGACACCGGGGAGCTGCTTTTT. Translating gives CASSPGQGDTGELLF. The full variable domain, completed using reference TRBV5-1 and TRBJ2-2, is KAGVTQTPRYLIKTRGQQVTLSCSPISGHRSVSWYQQTPGQGLQFLFEYFSETQRNKGNFPGRFSGRQFSNSRSEMNVSTLELGDSALYLCASSPGQGDTGELLFGEGSRLTVL.